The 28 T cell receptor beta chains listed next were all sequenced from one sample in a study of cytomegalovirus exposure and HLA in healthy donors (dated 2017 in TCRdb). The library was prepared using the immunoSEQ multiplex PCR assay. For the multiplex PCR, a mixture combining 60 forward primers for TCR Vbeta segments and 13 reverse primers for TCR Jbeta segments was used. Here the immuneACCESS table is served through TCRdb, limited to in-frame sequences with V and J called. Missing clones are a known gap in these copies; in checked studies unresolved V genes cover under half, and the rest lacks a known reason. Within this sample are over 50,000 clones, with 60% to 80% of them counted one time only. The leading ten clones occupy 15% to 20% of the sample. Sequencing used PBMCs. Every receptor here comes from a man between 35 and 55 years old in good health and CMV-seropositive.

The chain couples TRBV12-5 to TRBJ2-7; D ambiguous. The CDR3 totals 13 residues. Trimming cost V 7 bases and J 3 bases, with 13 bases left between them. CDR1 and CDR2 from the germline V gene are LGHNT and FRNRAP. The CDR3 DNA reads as TGTGCTAGTGAACGAGGTGAGAACTACGAGCAGTACTTC. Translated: CASERGENYEQYF.

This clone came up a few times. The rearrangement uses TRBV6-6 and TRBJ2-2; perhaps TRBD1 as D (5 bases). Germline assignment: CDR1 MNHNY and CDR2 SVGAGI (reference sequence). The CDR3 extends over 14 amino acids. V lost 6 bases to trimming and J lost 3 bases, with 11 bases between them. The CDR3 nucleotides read TGTGCCAGCAGAAGGGGCTCCTACACCGGGGAGCTGTTTTTT. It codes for CASRRGSYTGELFF.

DNA for the CDR3: TGTGCCAGCAGTTCTCTTAACTCCTACAATGAGCAGTTCTTC. Its translation: CASSSLNSYNEQFF. This chain joins TRBV27 and TRBJ2-1, with D unresolved. Germline lookup yields CDR1 MNHEY and CDR2 SMNVEV (reference sequence). The CDR3 is made up of 14 amino acids. The germline V and J ends were trimmed by 4 bases and 0 bases, with 7 bases remaining between them.

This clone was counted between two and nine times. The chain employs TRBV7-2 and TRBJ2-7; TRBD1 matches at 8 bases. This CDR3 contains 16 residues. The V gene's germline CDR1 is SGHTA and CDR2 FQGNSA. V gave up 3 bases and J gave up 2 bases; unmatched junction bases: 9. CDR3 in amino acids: CASSFTWDRSTYEQYF. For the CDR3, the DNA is TGTGCCAGCAGCTTCACCTGGGACAGGAGTACCTACGAGCAGTACTTC.

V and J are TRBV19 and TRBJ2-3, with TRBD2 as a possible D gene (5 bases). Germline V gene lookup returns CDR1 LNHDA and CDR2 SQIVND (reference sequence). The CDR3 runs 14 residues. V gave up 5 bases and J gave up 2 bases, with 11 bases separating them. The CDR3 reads CASSYPGDTDTQYF. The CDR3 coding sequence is TGTGCCAGTAGTTATCCCGGGGACACAGATACGCAGTATTTT.

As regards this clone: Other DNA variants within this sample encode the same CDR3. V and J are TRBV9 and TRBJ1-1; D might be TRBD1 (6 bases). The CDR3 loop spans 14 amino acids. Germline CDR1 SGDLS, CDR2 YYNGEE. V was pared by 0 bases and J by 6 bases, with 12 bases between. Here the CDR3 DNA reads TGTGCCAGCAGCGTAGGGGGGCAGATCGCTGAAGCTTTCTTT. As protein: CASSVGGQIAEAFF.

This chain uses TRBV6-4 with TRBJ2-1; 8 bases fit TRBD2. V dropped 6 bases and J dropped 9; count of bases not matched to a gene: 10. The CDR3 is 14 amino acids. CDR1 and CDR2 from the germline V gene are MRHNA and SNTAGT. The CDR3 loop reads CASSPLAGGLEQFF. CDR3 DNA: TGTGCCAGCAGCCCCCTGGCGGGAGGCCTTGAGCAGTTCTTC.

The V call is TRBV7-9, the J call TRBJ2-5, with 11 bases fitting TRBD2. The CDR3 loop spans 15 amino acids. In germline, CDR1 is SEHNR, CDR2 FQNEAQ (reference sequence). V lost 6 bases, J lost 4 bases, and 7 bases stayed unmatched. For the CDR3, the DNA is TGTGCCAGCAGGGAAACTAGCGGGAGTTCAGAGACCCAGTACTTC. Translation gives CASRETSGSSETQYF.

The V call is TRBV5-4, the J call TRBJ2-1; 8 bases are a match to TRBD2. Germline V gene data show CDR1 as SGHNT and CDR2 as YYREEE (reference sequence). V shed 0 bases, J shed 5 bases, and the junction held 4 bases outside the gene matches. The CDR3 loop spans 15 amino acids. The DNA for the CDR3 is TGTGCCAGCAGCTTGGGCGGGCGGGGGGACAATGAGCAGTTCTTC. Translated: CASSLGGRGDNEQFF.

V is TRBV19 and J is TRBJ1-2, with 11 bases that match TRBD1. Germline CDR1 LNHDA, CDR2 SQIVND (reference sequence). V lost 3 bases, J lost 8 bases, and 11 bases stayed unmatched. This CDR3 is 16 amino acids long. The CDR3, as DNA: TGTGCCAGTAGTATGGACAGGGGGCGCGTAGGGGAAGGCTACACCTTC. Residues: CASSMDRGRVGEGYTF.

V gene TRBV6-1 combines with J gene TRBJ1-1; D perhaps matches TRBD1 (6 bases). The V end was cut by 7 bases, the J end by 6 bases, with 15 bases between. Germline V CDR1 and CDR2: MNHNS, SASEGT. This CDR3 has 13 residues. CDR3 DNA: TGTGCCAGCAATGGGAGGGGGGGTCCTGAAGCTTTCTTT. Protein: CASNGRGGPEAFF.

The CDR3 DNA is TGTGCCAGCAGTAGGACAGGGGGCAACTATGGCTACACCTTC. Translating gives CASSRTGGNYGYTF. This chain links TRBV2 with TRBJ1-2; TRBD1 matches 11 bases. V dropped 5 bases and J dropped 2; count of bases not matched to a gene: 1. Per the germline V gene, CDR1 is SNHLY and CDR2 is FYNNEI. The CDR3 runs to 14 residues.

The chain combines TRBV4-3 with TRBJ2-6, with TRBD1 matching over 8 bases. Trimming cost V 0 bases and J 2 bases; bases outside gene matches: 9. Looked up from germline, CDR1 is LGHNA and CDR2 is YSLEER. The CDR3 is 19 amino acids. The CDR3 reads CASSQDLAQGVTGANVLTF. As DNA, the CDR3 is TGCGCCAGCAGCCAAGATTTGGCACAGGGGGTAACTGGGGCCAACGTCCTGACTTTC.

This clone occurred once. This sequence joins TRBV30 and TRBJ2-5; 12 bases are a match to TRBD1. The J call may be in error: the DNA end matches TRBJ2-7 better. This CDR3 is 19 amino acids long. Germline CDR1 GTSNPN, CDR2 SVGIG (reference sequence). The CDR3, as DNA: TGTGCCTGGAGGGGCTGGGGACAGGGGGCCTGGGACCCATCCTACGAGCAGTACTTC. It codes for CAWRGWGQGAWDPSYEQYF.

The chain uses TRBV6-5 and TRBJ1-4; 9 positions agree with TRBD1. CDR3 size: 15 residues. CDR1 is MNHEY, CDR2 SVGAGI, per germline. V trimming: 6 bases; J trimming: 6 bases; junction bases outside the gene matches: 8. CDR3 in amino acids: CASRPRTGADEKLFF. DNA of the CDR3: TGTGCCAGCAGACCTCGGACAGGGGCTGATGAAAAACTGTTTTTT.

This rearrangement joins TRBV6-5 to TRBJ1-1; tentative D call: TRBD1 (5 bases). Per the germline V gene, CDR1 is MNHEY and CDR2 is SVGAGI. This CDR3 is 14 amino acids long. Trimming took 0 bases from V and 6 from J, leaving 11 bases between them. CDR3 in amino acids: CASSYSTGVAEAFF. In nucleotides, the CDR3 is TGTGCCAGCAGTTACTCGACGGGGGTCGCTGAAGCTTTCTTT.

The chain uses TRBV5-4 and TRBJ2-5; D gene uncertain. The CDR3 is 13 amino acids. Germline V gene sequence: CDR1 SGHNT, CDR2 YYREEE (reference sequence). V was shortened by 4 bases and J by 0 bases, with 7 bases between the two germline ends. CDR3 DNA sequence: TGTGCCAGCAGCAGAGAGGACCAAGAGACCCAGTACTTC. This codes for CASSREDQETQYF. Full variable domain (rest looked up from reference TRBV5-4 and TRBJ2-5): ETGVTQSPTHLIKTRGQQVTLRCSSQSGHNTVSWYQQALGQGPQFIFQYYREEENGRGNFPPRFSGLQFPNYSSELNVNALELDDSALYLCASSREDQETQYFGPGTRLLVL.

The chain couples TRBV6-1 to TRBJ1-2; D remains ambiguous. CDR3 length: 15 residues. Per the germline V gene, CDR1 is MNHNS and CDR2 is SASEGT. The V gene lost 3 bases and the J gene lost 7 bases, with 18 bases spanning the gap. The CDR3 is CASSEFGRNSVGYTF. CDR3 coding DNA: TGTGCCAGCAGTGAGTTTGGTCGCAACTCGGTTGGCTACACCTTC.

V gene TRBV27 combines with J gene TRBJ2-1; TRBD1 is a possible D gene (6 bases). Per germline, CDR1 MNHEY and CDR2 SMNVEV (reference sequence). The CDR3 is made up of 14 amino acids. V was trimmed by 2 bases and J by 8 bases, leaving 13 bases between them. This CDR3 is CASSLGQGIDEQFF. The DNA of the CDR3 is TGTGCCAGCAGTTTAGGTCAGGGGATCGATGAGCAGTTCTTC.

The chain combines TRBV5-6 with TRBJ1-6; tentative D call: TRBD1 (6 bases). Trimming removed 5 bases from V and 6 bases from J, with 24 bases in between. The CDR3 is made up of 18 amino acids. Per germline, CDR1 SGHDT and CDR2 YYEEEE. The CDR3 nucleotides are TGTGCCAGCAGTGTCCCGCAGGGGCCCCTTGGAAGTAATTCACCCCTCCACTTT. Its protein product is CASSVPQGPLGSNSPLHF.

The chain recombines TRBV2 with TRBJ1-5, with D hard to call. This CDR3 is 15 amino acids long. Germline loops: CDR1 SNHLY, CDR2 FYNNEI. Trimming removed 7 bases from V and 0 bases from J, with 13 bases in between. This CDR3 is CASKLSGNSNQPQHF. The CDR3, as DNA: TGTGCCAGCAAATTGTCCGGTAATAGCAATCAGCCCCAGCATTTT.

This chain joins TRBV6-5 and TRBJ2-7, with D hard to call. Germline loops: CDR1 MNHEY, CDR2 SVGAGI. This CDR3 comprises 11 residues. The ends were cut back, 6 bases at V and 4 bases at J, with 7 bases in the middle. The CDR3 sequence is CASRVGYEQYF. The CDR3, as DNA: TGTGCCAGCAGGGTCGGGTACGAGCAGTACTTC.

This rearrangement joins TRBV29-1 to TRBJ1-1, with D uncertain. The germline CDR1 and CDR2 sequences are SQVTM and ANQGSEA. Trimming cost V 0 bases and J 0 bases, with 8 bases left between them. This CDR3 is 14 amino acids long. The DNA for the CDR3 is TGCAGCGTTGAAGAAGGAGGATTGAACACTGAAGCTTTCTTT. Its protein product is CSVEEGGLNTEAFF. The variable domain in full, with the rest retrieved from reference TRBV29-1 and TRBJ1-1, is SAVISQKPSRDICQRGTSLTIQCQVDSQVTMMFWYRQQPGQSLTLIATANQGSEATYESGFVIDKFPISRPNLTFSTLTVSNMSPEDSSIYLCSVEEGGLNTEAFFGQGTRLTVV.

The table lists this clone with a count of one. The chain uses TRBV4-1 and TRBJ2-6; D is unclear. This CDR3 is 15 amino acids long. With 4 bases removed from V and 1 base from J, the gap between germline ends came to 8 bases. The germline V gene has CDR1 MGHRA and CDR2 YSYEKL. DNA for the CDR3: TGCGCCAGCAGCCGTGAGAGATCTGGGGCCAACGTCCTGACTTTC. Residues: CASSRERSGANVLTF.

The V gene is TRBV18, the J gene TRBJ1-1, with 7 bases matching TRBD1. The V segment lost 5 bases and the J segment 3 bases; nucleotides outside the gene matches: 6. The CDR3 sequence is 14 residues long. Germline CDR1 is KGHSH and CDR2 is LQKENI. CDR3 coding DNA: TGTGCCAGCTCATCCCGACAGGGTGACACTGAAGCTTTCTTT. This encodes CASSSRQGDTEAFF.

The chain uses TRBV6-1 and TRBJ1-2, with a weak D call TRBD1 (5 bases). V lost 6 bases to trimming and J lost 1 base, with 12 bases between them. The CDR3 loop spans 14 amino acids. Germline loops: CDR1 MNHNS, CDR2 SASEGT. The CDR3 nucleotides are TGTGCCAGCAGGCCAACCGACAGTAACTATGGCTACACCTTC. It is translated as CASRPTDSNYGYTF.

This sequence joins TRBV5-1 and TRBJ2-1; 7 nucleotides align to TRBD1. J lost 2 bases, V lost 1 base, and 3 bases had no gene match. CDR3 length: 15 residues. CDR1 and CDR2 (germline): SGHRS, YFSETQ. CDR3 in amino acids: CASSLRGGTYNEQFF. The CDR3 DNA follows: TGCGCCAGCAGCTTGAGAGGGGGCACCTACAATGAGCAGTTCTTC.

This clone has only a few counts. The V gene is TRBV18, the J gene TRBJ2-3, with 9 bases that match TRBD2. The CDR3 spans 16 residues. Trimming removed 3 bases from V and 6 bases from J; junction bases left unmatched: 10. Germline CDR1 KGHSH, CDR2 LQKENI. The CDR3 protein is CASSPGSGRVGDTQYF. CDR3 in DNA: TGTGCCAGCTCACCGGGTAGCGGGAGAGTAGGGGATACGCAGTATTTT.